This T cell receptor (beta chain) is from a study of shared clonotypes between healthy human individuals. CDR1 is SGHKS and CDR2 is YYEKEE in the germline V gene (reference sequence). The CDR3 spans 15 residues. Deletions cut 6 bases from V and 1 base from J, with 15 bases between. Healthy HIV-negative adults without recent acute infections or vaccinations served as donors. The method was immunoSEQ multiplex PCR; TCRdb's version includes in-frame clones alone and lacks a portion of them. The sample has some 500,000 clones, approximately 79% seen once. V is TRBV5-5 and J is TRBJ2-3; weak D call: TRBD1 (6 bases). The sequenced sample consisted of PBMCs. The sequence came from a middle-aged woman in good health. Some clones in this sample may be carry-over from other donors' samples. In nucleotides, the CDR3 is TGTGCCAGCATCGAGCGGACAGCTGGCACAGATACGCAGTATTTT. This encodes CASIERTAGTDTQYF.